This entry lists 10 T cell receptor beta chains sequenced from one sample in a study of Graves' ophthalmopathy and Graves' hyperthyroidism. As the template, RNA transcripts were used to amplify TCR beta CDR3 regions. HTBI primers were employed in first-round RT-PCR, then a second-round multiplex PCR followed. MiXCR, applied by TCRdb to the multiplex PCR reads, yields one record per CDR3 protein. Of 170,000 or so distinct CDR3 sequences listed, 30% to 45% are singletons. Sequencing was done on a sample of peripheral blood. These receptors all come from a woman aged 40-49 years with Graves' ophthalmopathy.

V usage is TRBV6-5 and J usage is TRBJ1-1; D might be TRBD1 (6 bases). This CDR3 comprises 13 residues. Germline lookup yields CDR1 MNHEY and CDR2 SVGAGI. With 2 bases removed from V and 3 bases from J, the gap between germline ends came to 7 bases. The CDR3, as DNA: TGTGCCAGCAGTTACAACAGGGACACTGAAGCTTTCTTT. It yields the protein CASSYNRDTEAFF.

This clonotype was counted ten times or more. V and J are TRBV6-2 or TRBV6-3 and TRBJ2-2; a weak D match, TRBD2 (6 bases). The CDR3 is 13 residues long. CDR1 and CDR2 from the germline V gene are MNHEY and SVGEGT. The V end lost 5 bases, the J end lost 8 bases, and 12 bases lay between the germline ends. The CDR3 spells CASSPLAQGELFF. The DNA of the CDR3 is TGTGCCAGCAGTCCGCTAGCGCAAGGGGAGCTGTTTTTT.

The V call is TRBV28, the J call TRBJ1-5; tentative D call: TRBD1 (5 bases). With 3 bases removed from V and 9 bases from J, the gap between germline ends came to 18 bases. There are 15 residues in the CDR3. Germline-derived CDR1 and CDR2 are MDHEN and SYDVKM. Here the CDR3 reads CASSLGDRHAPPQHF. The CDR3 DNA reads TGTGCCAGCAGTTTGGGGGACCGTCACGCGCCGCCCCAGCATTTT.

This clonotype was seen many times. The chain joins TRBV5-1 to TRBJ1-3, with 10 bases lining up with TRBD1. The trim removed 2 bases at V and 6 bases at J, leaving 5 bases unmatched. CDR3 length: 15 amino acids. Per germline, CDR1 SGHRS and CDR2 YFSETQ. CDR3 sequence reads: CASSFGTGVENTIYF. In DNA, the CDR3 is TGCGCCAGCAGCTTTGGGACAGGGGTTGAAAACACCATATATTTT.

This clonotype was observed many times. CDR3 coding DNA: TGTGCCTGGAAAATGGACTTGAACACTGAAGCTTTCTTT. Encoded protein: CAWKMDLNTEAFF. The gene calls are TRBV30 and TRBJ1-1; D remains unclear. Trimming shortened V by 4 bases and J by 0 bases, and 9 bases separated the two germline ends. This CDR3 spans 13 amino acids. CDR1 and CDR2 from the germline V gene are GTSNPN and SVGIG (reference sequence).

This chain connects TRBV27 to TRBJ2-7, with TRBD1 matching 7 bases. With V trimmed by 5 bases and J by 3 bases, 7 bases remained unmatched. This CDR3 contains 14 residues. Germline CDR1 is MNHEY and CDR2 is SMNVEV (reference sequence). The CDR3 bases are TGTGCCAGCAGTACAGGGGACGGATACTACGAGCAGTACTTC. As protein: CASSTGDGYYEQYF.

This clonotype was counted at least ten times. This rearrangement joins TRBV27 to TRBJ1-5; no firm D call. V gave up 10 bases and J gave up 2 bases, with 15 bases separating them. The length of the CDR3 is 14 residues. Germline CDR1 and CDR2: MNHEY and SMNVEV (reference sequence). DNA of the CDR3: TGTGCCACCAGCCTTGAACGGGGCAATCAGCCCCAGCATTTT. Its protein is CATSLERGNQPQHF.

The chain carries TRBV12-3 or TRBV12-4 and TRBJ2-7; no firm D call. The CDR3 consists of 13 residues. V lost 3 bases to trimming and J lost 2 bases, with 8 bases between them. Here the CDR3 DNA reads TGTGCCAGCAGTTTTCGGAGTGCCTACGAGCAGTACTTC. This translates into CASSFRSAYEQYF.

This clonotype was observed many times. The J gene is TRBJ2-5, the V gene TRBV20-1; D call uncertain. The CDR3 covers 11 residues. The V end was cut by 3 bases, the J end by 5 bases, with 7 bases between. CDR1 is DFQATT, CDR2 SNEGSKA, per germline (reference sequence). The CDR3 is CSASQFETQYF. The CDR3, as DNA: TGCAGTGCTAGTCAATTCGAGACCCAGTACTTC.

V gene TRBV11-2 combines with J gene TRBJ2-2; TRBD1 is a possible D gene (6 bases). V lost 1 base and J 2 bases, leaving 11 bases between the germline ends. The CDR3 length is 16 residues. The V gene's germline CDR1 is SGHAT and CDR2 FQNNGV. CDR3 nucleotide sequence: TGTGCCAGCAGCTTAGGTGCCAGGGGCAACACCGGGGAGCTGTTTTTT. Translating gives CASSLGARGNTGELFF.